The entry below gives a single T cell receptor beta chain sequence along with its context. The study ran its PCR with 60 Vbeta and 13 Jbeta primers. The assay was immunoSEQ multiplex PCR, and TCRdb's table has in-frame clones only and misses some. This sample has tens of thousands of clones, with around 76% found just once. The V end lost 2 bases, the J end lost 7 bases, and 23 bases lay between the germline ends. From germline, CDR1 is GTSNPN and CDR2 SVGIG (reference sequence). The CDR3 is made up of 17 amino acids. These data originate in a study of cytomegalovirus exposure and HLA in healthy donors.

This sequence joins TRBV30 and TRBJ1-4, with D perhaps TRBD1 (6 bases). The sequenced sample consisted of PBMCs. The clonotype comes from a male donor in good health and CMV-seropositive. Here the CDR3 reads CAWSLHLPGHGPEKLFF. CDR3 DNA: TGTGCCTGGAGTCTCCACCTCCCGGGACATGGACCTGAAAAACTGTTTTTT.